Below, one TCR beta chain is given with its context. Antigen: not known. The sample originates from a study of Tregs in tolerant kidney transplant recipients. General study results and limits: No direct test of biological reproducibility was done here. Expanding Tregs on activated donor B cells appeared to best identify donor-specific TCRbeta clones.

In germline, CDR1 is SGHVS, CDR2 FNYEAQ. The ends lost 3 bases at V and 3 bases at J; junction bases unmatched: 6. This CDR3 contains 15 residues. TCRdb's copy holds only in-frame clones and misses some; the assay was immunoSEQ multiplex PCR. In the table there are under 100,000 clones, approximately 92% of which are singletons. Thawed PBMCs were FACS-sorted into unstimulated CD4+CD25+CD127- regulatory T cells, CD4+CD25- non-regulatory cells, CD4 and CD8 cells. The specimen was CD8+ T cells from blood. This sequence was found in a human donor in good health. V is TRBV7-6 and J is TRBJ2-7, with TRBD1 matching over 9 bases. The CDR3, as DNA: TGTGCCAGCAGCTTCGGGACAGGGATAATCTACGAGCAGTACTTC. Amino acid sequence: CASSFGTGIIYEQYF. The full variable domain, completed using reference TRBV7-6 and TRBJ2-7, is GAGVSQSPRYKVTKRGQDVALRCDPISGHVSLYWYRQALGQGPEFLTYFNYEAQQDKSGLPNDRFSAERPEGSISTLTIQRTEQRDSAMYRCASSFGTGIIYEQYFGPGTRLTVT.